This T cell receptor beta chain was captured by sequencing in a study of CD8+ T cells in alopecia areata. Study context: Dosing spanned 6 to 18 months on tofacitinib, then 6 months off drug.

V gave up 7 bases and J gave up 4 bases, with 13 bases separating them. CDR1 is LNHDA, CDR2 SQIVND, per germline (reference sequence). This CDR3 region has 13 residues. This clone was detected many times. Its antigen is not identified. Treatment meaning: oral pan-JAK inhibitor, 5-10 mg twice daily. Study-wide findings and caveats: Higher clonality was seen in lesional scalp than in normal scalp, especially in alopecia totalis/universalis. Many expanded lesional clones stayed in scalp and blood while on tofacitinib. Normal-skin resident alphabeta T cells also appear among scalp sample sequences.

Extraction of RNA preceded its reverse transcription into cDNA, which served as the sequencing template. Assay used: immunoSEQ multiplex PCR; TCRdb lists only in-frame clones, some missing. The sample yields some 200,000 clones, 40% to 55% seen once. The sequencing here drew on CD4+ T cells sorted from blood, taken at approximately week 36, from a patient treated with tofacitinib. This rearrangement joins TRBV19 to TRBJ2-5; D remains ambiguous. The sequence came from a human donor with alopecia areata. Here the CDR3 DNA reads TGTGCCAGTAACATGGGGATTGGAGAGACCCAGTACTTC. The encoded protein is CASNMGIGETQYF.